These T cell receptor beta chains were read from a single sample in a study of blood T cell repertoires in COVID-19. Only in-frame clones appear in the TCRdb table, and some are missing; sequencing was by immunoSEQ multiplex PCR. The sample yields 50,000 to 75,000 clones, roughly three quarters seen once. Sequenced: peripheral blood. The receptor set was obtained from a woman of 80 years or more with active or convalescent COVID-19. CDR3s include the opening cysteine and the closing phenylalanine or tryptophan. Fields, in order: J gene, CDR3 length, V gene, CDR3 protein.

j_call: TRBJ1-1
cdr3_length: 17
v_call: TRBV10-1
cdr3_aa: CASSESYGQGKDTEAFF

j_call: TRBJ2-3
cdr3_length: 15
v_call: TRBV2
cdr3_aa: CASRARTSGTDTQYF

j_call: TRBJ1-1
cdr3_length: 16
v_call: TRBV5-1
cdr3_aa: CASSLARLRGSTEAFF

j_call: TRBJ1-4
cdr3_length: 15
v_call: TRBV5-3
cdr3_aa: CARSWEPATNEKLFF

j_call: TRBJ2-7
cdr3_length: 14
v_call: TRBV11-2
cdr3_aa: CASSQTGSSYEQYF

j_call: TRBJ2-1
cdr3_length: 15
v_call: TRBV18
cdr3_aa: CASSPTAGGVNEQFF

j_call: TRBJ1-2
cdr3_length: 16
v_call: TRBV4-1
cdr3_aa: CASSQVGTGGPYGYTF

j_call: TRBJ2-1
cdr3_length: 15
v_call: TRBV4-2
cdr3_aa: CASSQGPGQGNEQFF

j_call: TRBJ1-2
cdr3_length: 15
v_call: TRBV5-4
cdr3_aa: CASSLRSGGAYGYTF

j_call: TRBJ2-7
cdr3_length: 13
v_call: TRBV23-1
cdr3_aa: CARSLAGLHEQYF

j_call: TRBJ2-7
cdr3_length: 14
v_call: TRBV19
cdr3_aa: CASSTSGGFDEQYF

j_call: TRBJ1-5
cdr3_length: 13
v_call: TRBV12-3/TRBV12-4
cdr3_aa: CASLRDINQPQHF

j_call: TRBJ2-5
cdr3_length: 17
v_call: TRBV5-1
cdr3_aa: CASSLRTSGAHEETQYF

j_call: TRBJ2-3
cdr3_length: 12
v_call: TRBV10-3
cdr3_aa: CATRRGGDTQYF

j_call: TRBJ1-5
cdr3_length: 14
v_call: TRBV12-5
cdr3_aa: CASGLVQGNQPQHF

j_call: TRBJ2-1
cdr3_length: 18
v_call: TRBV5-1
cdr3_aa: CASSLEWNAVRTGDEQFF

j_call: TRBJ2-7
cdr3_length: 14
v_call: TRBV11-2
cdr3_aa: CASSLDLGGDEQYF

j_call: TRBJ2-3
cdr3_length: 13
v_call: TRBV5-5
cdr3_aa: CASSRRGGDTQYF

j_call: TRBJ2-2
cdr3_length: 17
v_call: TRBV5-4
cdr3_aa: CASSLPSGGRSTGELFF

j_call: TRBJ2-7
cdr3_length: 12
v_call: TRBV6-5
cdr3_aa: CASMAGAYEQYF

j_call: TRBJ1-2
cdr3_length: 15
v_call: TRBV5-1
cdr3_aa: CASSLGSQGIYGYTF

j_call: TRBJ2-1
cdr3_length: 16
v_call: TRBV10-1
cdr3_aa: CASTPRKGQGYNEQFF

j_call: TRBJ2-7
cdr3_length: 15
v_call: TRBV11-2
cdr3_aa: CASSPETGWEDEQYF

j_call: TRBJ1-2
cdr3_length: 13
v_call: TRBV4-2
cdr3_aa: CASSQESGIGYTF

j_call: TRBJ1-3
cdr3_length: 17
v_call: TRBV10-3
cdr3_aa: CAISESAAGGGGNTIYF

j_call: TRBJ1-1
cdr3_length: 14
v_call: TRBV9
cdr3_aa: CASSVGQMNTEAFF

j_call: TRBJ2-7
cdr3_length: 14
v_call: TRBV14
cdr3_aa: CASSRTRDGREQYF

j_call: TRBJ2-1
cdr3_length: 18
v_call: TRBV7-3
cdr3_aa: CASSLLPRDFSSYNEQFF

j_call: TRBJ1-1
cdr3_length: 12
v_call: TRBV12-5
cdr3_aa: CASGLARPEAFF

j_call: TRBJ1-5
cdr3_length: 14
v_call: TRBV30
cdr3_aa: CAWSRDTSDQPQHF

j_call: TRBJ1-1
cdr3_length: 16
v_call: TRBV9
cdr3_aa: CASSVAHSGGDTEAFF

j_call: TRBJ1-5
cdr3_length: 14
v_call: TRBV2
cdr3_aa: CASSEVTRNQPQHF

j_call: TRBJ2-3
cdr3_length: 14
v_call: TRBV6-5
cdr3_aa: CATGDRGVTDTQYF

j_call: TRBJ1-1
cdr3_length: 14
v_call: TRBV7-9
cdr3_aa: CASTLGQGAGKAFF

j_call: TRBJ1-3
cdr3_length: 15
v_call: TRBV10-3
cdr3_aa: CAINSGGPFGNTIYF

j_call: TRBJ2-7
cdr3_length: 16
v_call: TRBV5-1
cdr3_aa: CASSLGGLAGTYEQYF

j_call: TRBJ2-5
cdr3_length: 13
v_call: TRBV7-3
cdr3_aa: CASSFTGGETQYF

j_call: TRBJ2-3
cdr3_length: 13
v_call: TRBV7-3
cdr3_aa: CASSAPWEDTQYF